This passage covers 9 T cell receptor beta chains from one sample sequenced in a study of CDR3 diversity in severe acne. TCRdb reprocessed the PCR reads via MiXCR and lists one record per CDR3 protein. The sample lists around 94,000 distinct CDR3 sequences, around 56% occurring once. Sequencing used blood. The source is a male donor with acne.

The chain combines TRBV20-1 with TRBJ1-1; 8 bases line up with TRBD1. Looked up from germline, CDR1 is DFQATT and CDR2 is SNEGSKA (reference sequence). The CDR3 sequence is 15 residues long. The J segment lost 5 bases and the V segment lost 4 bases, leaving 12 bases of the junction unmatched. This chain's CDR3 is CSATDLRGLTTEAFF. In nucleotides, the CDR3 is TGCAGTGCTACGGATCTCAGGGGGCTGACAACTGAAGCTTTCTTT.

The chain links TRBV6-5 to TRBJ2-7; 10 positions agree with TRBD2. The ends lost 2 bases at V and 0 bases at J; junction bases unmatched: 4. Germline lookup yields CDR1 MNHEY and CDR2 SVGAGI. The CDR3 contains 16 residues. This CDR3 is CASSYGASGSSYEQYF. The DNA for the CDR3 is TGTGCCAGCAGTTACGGGGCTAGCGGGAGCTCCTACGAGCAGTACTTC.

This clonotype was seen repeatedly, ten times or more. This chain connects TRBV7-8 to TRBJ2-7; TRBD2 matches 8 bases. The CDR3 loop spans 14 amino acids. Germline V gene lookup returns CDR1 SGHVS and CDR2 FQNEAQ. With 6 bases clipped from V and 4 bases from J, the junction kept 8 bases outside the gene matches. The DNA of the CDR3 is TGTGCCAGCAGTCCAGCGGGAGCGAATTACGAGCAGTACTTC. It is translated as CASSPAGANYEQYF.

V usage is TRBV6-5 and J usage is TRBJ1-1; D unresolved. V lost 2 bases and J 8 bases, leaving 15 bases between the germline ends. Germline CDR1 reads MNHEY; CDR2 reads SVGAGI. The CDR3 totals 14 residues. CDR3 amino acids: CASSYAQADFEAFF. The CDR3 DNA is TGTGCCAGCAGTTACGCGCAGGCCGACTTCGAAGCTTTCTTT.

The count of this clonotype is one. The germline gene is not matched at one end of the junction; a read error may be the cause. The rearrangement links TRBV29-1 to TRBJ2-6, with D possibly being TRBD2 (6 bases). The CDR3 runs to 13 residues. Germline V CDR1 and CDR2: SQVTM, ANQGSEA. CDR3 sequence reads: CSVGTARGTGLMF. Here the CDR3 DNA reads TGCAGCGTTGGGACCGCCCGGGGGACCGGCCTCATGTTC.

This clonotype appeared a few times. CDR3 protein: CASSFLTRSSYNSPLHF. For the CDR3, the DNA is TGTGCCAGCAGTTTTCTCACGCGAAGCTCCTATAATTCACCCCTCCACTTT. The chain has TRBV27 and TRBJ1-6; no clear D. The CDR3 runs 17 residues. Germline loops: CDR1 MNHEY, CDR2 SMNVEV (reference sequence). V was trimmed by 3 bases and J by 0 bases, leaving 12 bases between them.

The V gene is TRBV3-1, the J gene TRBJ2-3, with 13 bases aligning to TRBD2. Germline V gene lookup returns CDR1 LGHDT and CDR2 YNNKEL (reference sequence). CDR3 size: 17 residues. J was trimmed by 4 bases and V by 5 bases; bases with no gene match: 9. CDR3 in amino acids: CASSSPGTSGTPDTQYF. CDR3 DNA sequence: TGTGCCAGCAGCTCCCCCGGGACTAGCGGGACCCCAGATACGCAGTATTTT.

This clonotype was detected many times. The rearrangement joins TRBV13 to TRBJ2-2; D gene uncertain. V was clipped by 0 bases and J by 3 bases, with 11 bases between them. Germline values: CDR1 PRHDT, CDR2 FYEKMQ (reference sequence). The CDR3 covers 16 residues. CDR3 sequence: CASSLGLAKYTGELFF. The CDR3 DNA follows: TGTGCCAGCAGCTTAGGGCTCGCGAAGTACACCGGGGAGCTGTTTTTT.

The sample holds a few counts of this clonotype. The V and J genes are TRBV5-4 and TRBJ2-5, with 7 nucleotides matching TRBD2. V shed 6 bases, J shed 1 base, and the junction held 6 bases outside the gene matches. Per germline, CDR1 SGHNT and CDR2 YYREEE (reference sequence). The CDR3 runs to 14 residues. The CDR3 sequence is CASNSGGSQETQYF. The CDR3 DNA follows: TGTGCCAGCAACTCCGGGGGGTCCCAAGAGACCCAGTACTTC.